Listed below are T cell receptor beta chains from one sample, sequenced in a study of shared clonotypes between healthy human individuals. The table came from immunoSEQ multiplex PCR; TCRdb's copy has only in-frame clones and leaves some out. The sample consists of about 1 million clones, more than 60% of them appearing once. Sequenced material: memory CD4+ T cells sorted from blood. Receptor source: a man between 18 and 35 years old in good health. The CDR3 runs from the conserved cysteine through the conserved F or W. Fields, in order: clone size, D gene, J gene, V gene, CDR3 protein, CDR3 DNA. D genes are given only for firm matches. The size of a clone is reported for some rows only, either as once, few or many, or as a class for expanded clones.

clone size: many
D gene: .
J gene: TRBJ2-7
V gene: TRBV10-3
CDR3 protein: CAIRGAGDPYEQYF
CDR3 DNA: TGTGCCATCAGAGGGGCAGGCGATCCCTACGAGCAGTACTTC

clone size: many
D gene: TRBD1
J gene: TRBJ2-3
V gene: TRBV6-1
CDR3 protein: CASSDNLGQGVTDTQYF
CDR3 DNA: TGTGCCAGCAGTGATAATTTAGGACAGGGGGTAACAGATACGCAGTATTTT

clone size: .
D gene: .
J gene: TRBJ1-2
V gene: TRBV5-5
CDR3 protein: CASSPDINYGYTF
CDR3 DNA: TGTGCCAGCAGCCCGGACATAAACTATGGCTACACCTTC

clone size: .
D gene: .
J gene: TRBJ1-2
V gene: TRBV29-1
CDR3 protein: CSVSPSLGGYTF
CDR3 DNA: TGCAGCGTCTCCCCCTCTTTGGGGGGCTACACCTTC

clone size: .
D gene: .
J gene: TRBJ1-1
V gene: TRBV28
CDR3 protein: CASSLDRKAFF
CDR3 DNA: TGTGCCAGCAGTCTCGACAGAAAAGCTTTCTTT

clone size: .
D gene: .
J gene: TRBJ2-5
V gene: TRBV7-2
CDR3 protein: CASSSVRVLGETQYF
CDR3 DNA: TGTGCCAGCAGCTCGGTGCGCGTTCTGGGGGAGACCCAGTACTTC

clone size: .
D gene: .
J gene: TRBJ1-3
V gene: TRBV6-1
CDR3 protein: CASRGTVSSGNTIYF
CDR3 DNA: TGTGCCAGCAGGGGGACGGTTTCCTCTGGAAACACCATATATTTT

clone size: .
D gene: .
J gene: TRBJ2-3
V gene: TRBV27
CDR3 protein: CASSLQGPRDTQYF
CDR3 DNA: TGTGCCAGCAGTTTGCAGGGGCCCAGGGATACGCAGTATTTT

clone size: .
D gene: .
J gene: TRBJ1-6
V gene: TRBV6-6
CDR3 protein: CASNSIGPSPLHF
CDR3 DNA: TGTGCCAGCAACTCCATAGGACCTTCACCCCTCCACTTT

clone size: .
D gene: .
J gene: TRBJ1-1
V gene: TRBV6-1
CDR3 protein: CASRSYRNTEAFF
CDR3 DNA: TGTGCCAGCAGGAGTTACCGGAACACTGAAGCTTTCTTT

clone size: .
D gene: TRBD1
J gene: TRBJ2-3
V gene: TRBV11-2
CDR3 protein: CASSSGLDRATDTQYF
CDR3 DNA: TGTGCCAGCAGCTCCGGCCTGGACAGGGCGACAGATACGCAGTATTTT

clone size: .
D gene: TRBD1
J gene: TRBJ1-4
V gene: TRBV30
CDR3 protein: CACSGTGFVF
CDR3 DNA: TGTGCCTGTTCCGGGACAGGGTTTGTGTTT

clone size: .
D gene: .
J gene: TRBJ1-5
V gene: TRBV18
CDR3 protein: CASSPGYSNQPQHF
CDR3 DNA: TGTGCCAGCTCACCAGGGTATAGCAATCAGCCCCAGCATTTT

clone size: .
D gene: .
J gene: TRBJ2-3
V gene: TRBV7-2
CDR3 protein: CASSYKDTQYF
CDR3 DNA: TGTGCCAGCAGTTATAAAGATACGCAGTATTTT

clone size: .
D gene: TRBD1
J gene: TRBJ2-7
V gene: TRBV5-6
CDR3 protein: CASILSRQGPYEQYF
CDR3 DNA: TGTGCCAGCATCCTAAGTAGACAGGGGCCCTACGAGCAGTACTTC

clone size: few
D gene: .
J gene: TRBJ1-6
V gene: TRBV2
CDR3 protein: CASSLRDKGNSPLHF
CDR3 DNA: TGTGCCAGCAGTCTCCGGGACAAGGGGAATTCACCCCTCCACTTT

clone size: .
D gene: .
J gene: TRBJ2-7
V gene: TRBV9
CDR3 protein: CASSRGRSSSYEQYF
CDR3 DNA: TGTGCCAGCAGTCGGGGACGTTCGTCCTCCTACGAGCAGTACTTC

clone size: .
D gene: .
J gene: TRBJ2-2
V gene: TRBV6-6
CDR3 protein: CASNLGFNTGELFF
CDR3 DNA: TGTGCCAGCAACCTCGGGTTCAACACCGGGGAGCTGTTTTTT

clone size: .
D gene: .
J gene: TRBJ2-2
V gene: TRBV2
CDR3 protein: CASRETGELFF
CDR3 DNA: TGTGCCAGCAGAGAAACCGGGGAGCTGTTTTTT

clone size: once
D gene: .
J gene: TRBJ1-2
V gene: TRBV6-1
CDR3 protein: CASSDHRGSGYTF
CDR3 DNA: TGTGCCAGCAGTGACCATCGGGGTTCAGGCTACACCTTC

clone size: .
D gene: TRBD1
J gene: TRBJ2-1
V gene: TRBV11-3
CDR3 protein: CASSEQGAVYEQFF
CDR3 DNA: TGTGCCAGCAGCGAACAGGGGGCTGTATATGAGCAGTTCTTC

clone size: .
D gene: .
J gene: TRBJ1-5
V gene: TRBV19
CDR3 protein: CASSINVPESNQPQHF
CDR3 DNA: TGTGCCAGTAGTATTAACGTCCCGGAGAGCAATCAGCCCCAGCATTTT

clone size: .
D gene: .
J gene: TRBJ2-6
V gene: TRBV19
CDR3 protein: CASSVTGSGANVLTF
CDR3 DNA: TGTGCCAGTAGTGTCACAGGATCTGGGGCCAACGTCCTGACTTTC

clone size: .
D gene: .
J gene: TRBJ2-1
V gene: TRBV30
CDR3 protein: CAWSRGNNEQFF
CDR3 DNA: TGTGCCTGGAGTAGGGGGAACAATGAGCAGTTCTTC

clone size: .
D gene: TRBD2
J gene: TRBJ2-2
V gene: TRBV10-3
CDR3 protein: CAIREPSGRGNTGELFF
CDR3 DNA: TGTGCCATCAGGGAACCAAGCGGGAGGGGGAACACCGGGGAGCTGTTTTTT

clone size: once
D gene: .
J gene: TRBJ1-2
V gene: TRBV4-2
CDR3 protein: CASSQETDLNYGYTF
CDR3 DNA: TGTGCCAGCAGCCAAGAAACAGATCTTAACTATGGCTACACCTTC

clone size: .
D gene: .
J gene: TRBJ2-6
V gene: TRBV5-6
CDR3 protein: CASSHRESNVLTF
CDR3 DNA: TGTGCCAGCAGCCACAGGGAGTCCAACGTCCTGACTTTC

clone size: .
D gene: TRBD2
J gene: TRBJ2-7
V gene: TRBV25-1
CDR3 protein: CASSELKASGRAAEQYF
CDR3 DNA: TGTGCCAGCAGTGAACTAAAGGCTAGCGGGAGGGCCGCCGAGCAGTACTTC

clone size: many
D gene: .
J gene: TRBJ1-5
V gene: TRBV7-2
CDR3 protein: CASSLGPASGRPQHF
CDR3 DNA: TGTGCCAGCAGCTTAGGTCCGGCCTCGGGGCGGCCCCAGCATTTT

clone size: .
D gene: TRBD2
J gene: TRBJ2-3
V gene: TRBV2
CDR3 protein: CASSEALPSGGKDTQYF
CDR3 DNA: TGTGCCAGCAGTGAAGCGCTTCCTAGCGGGGGGAAGGATACGCAGTATTTT

clone size: .
D gene: .
J gene: TRBJ1-3
V gene: TRBV10-3
CDR3 protein: CAIAVESSGNTIYF
CDR3 DNA: TGTGCCATCGCAGTGGAGTCCTCTGGAAACACCATATATTTT

clone size: .
D gene: .
J gene: TRBJ1-3
V gene: TRBV18
CDR3 protein: CASSDSVTGNTIYF
CDR3 DNA: TGTGCCAGCTCAGACAGTGTAACTGGAAACACCATATATTTT

clone size: few
D gene: TRBD1
J gene: TRBJ1-1
V gene: TRBV15
CDR3 protein: CATSRDQGGAEAFF
CDR3 DNA: TGTGCCACCAGCAGAGATCAGGGGGGAGCTGAAGCTTTCTTT

clone size: .
D gene: TRBD2
J gene: TRBJ2-3
V gene: TRBV9
CDR3 protein: CASSVASGGSTSTDTQYF
CDR3 DNA: TGTGCCAGCAGCGTAGCGAGCGGGGGCTCGACTAGCACAGATACGCAGTATTTT

clone size: once
D gene: .
J gene: TRBJ2-6
V gene: TRBV5-4
CDR3 protein: CASSFQGSGANVLTF
CDR3 DNA: TGTGCCAGCAGCTTTCAGGGGTCTGGGGCCAACGTCCTGACTTTC

clone size: .
D gene: .
J gene: TRBJ2-2
V gene: TRBV6-6
CDR3 protein: CASSYSRLGRGELFF
CDR3 DNA: TGTGCCAGCAGTTACTCGCGGTTGGGCAGGGGGGAGCTGTTTTTT

clone size: .
D gene: .
J gene: TRBJ2-3
V gene: TRBV20-1
CDR3 protein: CSAHKGDTQYF
CDR3 DNA: TGCAGTGCCCACAAAGGGGATACGCAGTATTTT

clone size: many
D gene: .
J gene: TRBJ1-4
V gene: TRBV5-8
CDR3 protein: CASLLPQWGREKLFF
CDR3 DNA: TGTGCCAGCTTATTGCCCCAGTGGGGGCGAGAAAAACTGTTTTTT

clone size: .
D gene: .
J gene: TRBJ2-5
V gene: TRBV6-6
CDR3 protein: CASSYSPAQETQYF
CDR3 DNA: TGTGCCAGCAGTTACTCCCCAGCGCAAGAGACCCAGTACTTC

clone size: few
D gene: TRBD1
J gene: TRBJ1-2
V gene: TRBV7-9
CDR3 protein: CASSLGQGEDGYTF
CDR3 DNA: TGTGCCAGCAGCTTAGGACAGGGGGAGGATGGCTACACCTTC

clone size: .
D gene: .
J gene: TRBJ1-1
V gene: TRBV18
CDR3 protein: CASSPPTRTEAFF
CDR3 DNA: TGTGCCAGCTCACCACCGACGAGGACTGAAGCTTTCTTT

clone size: .
D gene: TRBD1
J gene: TRBJ1-5
V gene: TRBV27
CDR3 protein: CASSFAGGRNQPQHF
CDR3 DNA: TGTGCCAGCAGTTTCGCAGGGGGCCGCAATCAGCCCCAGCATTTT

clone size: once
D gene: TRBD2
J gene: TRBJ2-7
V gene: TRBV10-2
CDR3 protein: CANPPTLAGGRFYEQYF
CDR3 DNA: TGCGCCAACCCCCCCACCCTAGCGGGAGGGCGTTTCTACGAGCAGTACTTC

clone size: many
D gene: TRBD1
J gene: TRBJ1-2
V gene: TRBV19
CDR3 protein: CASHLGTGPYGYTF
CDR3 DNA: TGTGCCAGTCATCTGGGGACAGGGCCCTATGGCTACACCTTC

clone size: once
D gene: .
J gene: TRBJ2-4
V gene: TRBV7-9
CDR3 protein: CASSLYAPGPNIQYF
CDR3 DNA: TGTGCCAGCAGCTTATACGCCCCAGGGCCAAACATTCAGTACTTC

clone size: .
D gene: .
J gene: TRBJ2-5
V gene: TRBV12-5
CDR3 protein: CASVKEETQYF
CDR3 DNA: TGTGCTAGTGTCAAGGAAGAGACCCAGTACTTC

clone size: .
D gene: .
J gene: TRBJ2-3
V gene: TRBV6-5
CDR3 protein: CASSRSTDTQYF
CDR3 DNA: TGTGCCAGCAGTAGAAGCACAGATACGCAGTATTTT

clone size: .
D gene: TRBD2
J gene: TRBJ2-2
V gene: TRBV5-4
CDR3 protein: CASSRSGRSGELFF
CDR3 DNA: TGTGCCAGCAGCCGTAGCGGGAGATCCGGGGAGCTGTTTTTT